The sequence of this T cell receptor beta chain was determined in a study of shared clonotypes between healthy human individuals. The method was immunoSEQ multiplex PCR; TCRdb's version includes in-frame clones alone and lacks a portion of them. The table records over 2,000,000 clones, around 93% of them present only once. Germline assignment: CDR1 LGHNA and CDR2 YNFKEQ. V gave up 4 bases and J gave up 2 bases, with 13 bases separating them. The CDR3 runs to 15 residues. Terminally differentiated effector memory CD45RA+ cells were excluded by CCR7 positive selection of CD45RO-negative cells. This clonotype was obtained from a man between 18 and 35 years old in good health. Some clones in this sample may be carry-over from other donors' samples. The material sequenced was naive CD8+ T cells from PBMCs. The chain employs TRBV4-2 and TRBJ2-3; D is ambiguous. The CDR3 region has the DNA TGTGCCAGCAGCCCAGAATTCCGACCCACAGATACGCAGTATTTT. This sequence encodes CASSPEFRPTDTQYF.